One TCR beta chain is described in this entry. The antigen is unknown. The data derive from a study of identifying expanded T cells in peripheral blood. General study results and limits: Variance in clone template counts between approximately 2-week samples significantly increased with total template count across all healthy donors. Differentially abundant clones: roughly 1.2 between replicates, about 15 at roughly 15 days, less than 20 at four.

The CDR3 consists of 14 residues. V shed 2 bases, J shed 5 bases, and the junction held 5 bases outside the gene matches. Germline V CDR1 and CDR2: SEHNR, FQNEAQ (reference sequence). The method was immunoSEQ multiplex PCR; TCRdb's version includes in-frame clones alone and lacks a portion of them. The sample lists approximately 94,000 clones, approximately 88% occurring once. Healthy donors had no documented immune events, such as infections, while sampled. The sample was blood. This TCR came from a person aged 18-69 years in good health. V gene TRBV7-9 combines with J gene TRBJ1-1; 7 bases match TRBD1. The CDR3 region is CASSLWAGGTEAFF. For the CDR3, the DNA is TGTGCCAGCAGCTTATGGGCAGGGGGAACTGAAGCTTTCTTT.